These 14 T cell receptor beta chains were all obtained from the same sample, sequenced in a study of CD8+CD57+ T cells in acquired aplastic anemia. Before being chosen for sequencing, patients had shown CD8+CD57+ cell expansion by flow cytometry. Genomic DNA provided the template from which TCR beta VDJ and CDR3 profiles were obtained. TCRdb ran MiXCR on the reads and lists one entry per CDR3 protein. The profile covers roughly 500,000 distinct CDR3 sequences, with approximately 33% appearing a single time and 0.75% to 0.95% taken by the ten largest. Sequenced: sorted CD4+, CD8+, or CD8+CD57+ T cells (not recorded which) from PBMCs. The source of these receptors is a human donor with aplastic anemia.

This clonotype was seen only a few times. The chain has TRBV5-1 and TRBJ1-4, with D maybe TRBD1 (5 bases). From germline, CDR1 is SGHRS and CDR2 YFSETQ. V dropped 2 bases and J dropped 8 bases, with 16 bases sitting between them. The CDR3 contains 15 residues. For the CDR3, the DNA is TGCGCCAGCAGCTTAGGGACGGCCTCGGGGGAAAAACTGTTTTTT. Its protein is CASSLGTASGEKLFF.

This clonotype was detected a few times. The chain employs TRBV11-2 and TRBJ2-6, with TRBD1 as a possible D gene (6 bases). The V end lost 1 base, the J end lost 4 bases, and 14 bases lay between the germline ends. Looked up from germline, CDR1 is SGHAT and CDR2 is FQNNGV. The CDR3 extends over 17 amino acids. The CDR3 loop reads CASSLGPVTGGANVLTF. Written as DNA, the CDR3 is TGTGCCAGCAGCTTAGGTCCTGTGACAGGCGGGGCCAACGTCCTGACTTTC.

The chain has TRBV11-2 and TRBJ1-5; D is uncertain. Germline-derived CDR1 and CDR2 are SGHAT and FQNNGV. This CDR3 comprises 14 residues. The V end lost 2 bases, the J end lost 2 bases, and 7 bases lay between the germline ends. The CDR3 loop reads CASSLFGGNQPQHF. The CDR3 nucleotides are TGTGCCAGCAGCTTATTTGGGGGCAATCAGCCCCAGCATTTT.

This clonotype was counted once. One junction end disagrees with the germline gene, perhaps due to a read error. V is TRBV14 and J is TRBJ2-1; D is ambiguous. Germline CDR1 SGHDN, CDR2 FVKESK. The CDR3 is 13 residues long. CDR3 protein: CAGSQVVGDEQFF. CDR3 nucleotides: TGTGCCGGCAGCCAAGTGGTGGGCGATGAGCAGTTCTTC.

The V call is TRBV20-1, the J call TRBJ2-7, with 8 bases lining up with TRBD1. This CDR3 is built from 15 residues. The J segment lost 4 bases and the V segment lost 1 base, leaving 9 bases of the junction unmatched. CDR1 is DFQATT and CDR2 is SNEGSKA in the germline V gene (reference sequence). The CDR3 sequence is CSARAMDRDFYEQYF. In DNA form, the CDR3 reads TGCAGTGCTAGAGCCATGGACAGGGACTTTTACGAGCAGTACTTC.

The chain employs TRBV6-2 or TRBV6-3 and TRBJ1-5; the match to TRBD1 covers 8 bases. The CDR3 has 15 residues. Germline V CDR1 and CDR2: MNHEY, SVGEGT. After removal of 8 bases from V and 6 bases from J, the junction contained 12 bases not matched to a gene. The CDR3 spells CASGTPGQGGQPQHF. The CDR3 DNA is TGTGCCAGCGGAACTCCCGGACAGGGTGGTCAGCCCCAGCATTTT.

CDR3 DNA: TGCAGTGCTAGGGAAGACCGGGAGGAGACCCAGTACTTC. Protein product: CSAREDREETQYF. The chain combines TRBV20-1 with TRBJ2-5; D might be TRBD2 (6 bases). V was clipped by 3 bases and J by 5 bases, with 13 bases between them. CDR3 size: 13 residues. In germline, CDR1 is DFQATT, CDR2 SNEGSKA (reference sequence).

In the case of this clonotype: Given a much more abundant clone one base away, this may be a read error. The chain has TRBV7-8 and TRBJ1-6; maybe TRBD1 (5 bases). The CDR3 has 15 residues. V was trimmed by 5 bases and J by 8 bases, leaving 16 bases between them. Germline V gene data show CDR1 as SGHVS and CDR2 as FQNEAQ. Here the CDR3 reads CASSIDRNKDSPLHF. The CDR3 coding sequence is TGTGCCAGCAGCATAGACAGAAATAAGGATTCACCCCTCCACTTT.

The table lists this clonotype with a few counts. This rearrangement joins TRBV30 to TRBJ1-2, with 8 bases lining up with TRBD1. The J segment lost 7 bases and the V segment lost 3 bases, leaving 10 bases of the junction unmatched. Germline CDR1 reads GTSNPN; CDR2 reads SVGIG (reference sequence). The CDR3 contains 14 residues. CDR3 loop: CAWRTPGQDPGYTF. As DNA, the CDR3 is TGTGCCTGGAGGACTCCGGGACAGGATCCTGGCTACACCTTC.

V usage is TRBV20-1 and J usage is TRBJ1-1, with TRBD1 as a possible D gene (5 bases). Germline assignment: CDR1 DFQATT and CDR2 SNEGSKA (reference sequence). The ends were cut back, 3 bases at V and 4 bases at J, with 15 bases in the middle. The CDR3 extends over 14 amino acids. CDR3 in DNA: TGCAGTGCTAGTTTCTTAACGGGACGCACTGAAGCTTTCTTT. Amino acids: CSASFLTGRTEAFF.

This sequence joins TRBV9 and TRBJ1-2, with D possibly matching TRBD1 (5 bases). This CDR3 is 15 amino acids long. The germline gives CDR1 SGDLS, CDR2 YYNGEE. V was clipped by 3 bases and J by 6 bases, with 18 bases between them. The CDR3 spells CASSAEGRLGHGYTF. The CDR3 DNA reads as TGTGCCAGCAGCGCTGAGGGGAGACTAGGGCATGGCTACACCTTC.

The chain couples TRBV19 to TRBJ2-5; unclear D gene. V dropped 3 bases and J dropped 2 bases, with 10 bases sitting between them. The CDR3 extends over 14 amino acids. Germline V gene data show CDR1 as LNHDA and CDR2 as SQIVND (reference sequence). CDR3 in DNA: TGTGCCAGTAGTATTCGGGCCGTACAAGAGACCCAGTACTTC. Protein sequence: CASSIRAVQETQYF.

This clonotype was counted between two and nine times. One base away lies a much larger clone, so this may be a sequencing read error. This chain links TRBV15 with TRBJ2-1; tentatively, D is TRBD1 or TRBD2 (5 bases each). The CDR3 contains 13 residues. Trimming cost V 4 bases and J 8 bases, with 12 bases left between them. From germline, CDR1 is LNHNV and CDR2 YYDKDF (reference sequence). The CDR3 region is CATSISGGDEQFF. CDR3 DNA: TGTGCCACCAGCATAAGTGGGGGTGATGAGCAGTTCTTC. The whole variable domain, remainder taken from reference TRBV15 and TRBJ2-1, is DAMVIQNPRYQVTQFGKPVTLSCSQTLNHNVMYWYQQKSSQAPKLLFHYYDKDFNNEADTPDNFQSRRPNTSFCFLDIRSPGLGDTAMYLCATSISGGDEQFFGPGTRLTVL.

This clonotype was observed at least ten times. The chain recombines TRBV15 with TRBJ2-3, with a tentative D call TRBD1 (6 bases). The CDR3 extends over 14 amino acids. Germline lookup yields CDR1 LNHNV and CDR2 YYDKDF (reference sequence). The V end was cut by 4 bases, the J end by 3 bases, with 11 bases between. CDR3 protein: CATSIATGTDTQYF. The CDR3 DNA reads TGTGCCACCAGCATAGCTACAGGGACAGATACGCAGTATTTT.